The present T cell receptor (beta chain) was sequenced within a study of shared clonotypes between healthy human individuals. Study-level information: Per donor, CD8 memory used one plate, CD8 naive used two, CD4 memory used three and CD4 naive used three. Study observations and caveats: Generation probabilities were higher for clonotypes shared across all four sorted-subset donors than for unshared ones.

Profiled with immunoSEQ multiplex PCR; TCRdb holds only in-frame clones, not every one. The sample records approximately 740,000 clones, about 74% being singletons. Notes on this clone: The antigen is unknown.

This TCR was recovered from a woman in her twenties or thirties in good health. Material: memory CD4+ T cells sorted from blood. Noted subset: CD45RA-negative fraction.

CDR3 coding DNA: TGTGCCAGCAGTGGGACCGTGACTAGCCCCGTTTCCTACGAGCAGTACTTC. It is translated as CASSGTVTSPVSYEQYF. The J gene is TRBJ2-7, the V gene TRBV25-1, with 7 nucleotides matching TRBD2. The length of the CDR3 is 17 residues. Germline V gene data show CDR1 as MGHDK and CDR2 as SYGVNS. V was pared by 4 bases and J by 1 base, with 13 bases of the junction left unmatched.